The sample holds one count of the clone carrying this T cell receptor beta chain. Its antigen is still unknown. This sample was included in a study of shared clonotypes between healthy human individuals. Study overall: Donors were a couple of women and a few men aged 18 to 49. Per-donor plates numbered three CD4 naive, three CD4 memory, two CD8 naive and one CD8 memory. Overall study findings and caveats: Tissues were not sampled, only blood, and their repertoires likely differ. Limited genetic and exposure-history diversity came from having few donors.

This CDR3 contains 14 residues. Trimming pared 0 bases from V and 6 bases from J, leaving 12 bases between. Germline values: CDR1 SGHRS, CDR2 YFSETQ. Produced via immunoSEQ multiplex PCR; TCRdb's table is partial and in-frame only. This sample has hundreds of thousands of clones, with roughly 96% found just once. Naive CD8 cells, CD45RO-negative and positively selected for CCR7, excluded terminally differentiated effector memory CD45RA+ cells. Material: naive CD8+ T cells sorted from blood. This sequence originates from a woman aged 30 to 39 in good health. This chain uses TRBV5-1 with TRBJ1-2; maybe TRBD1 (6 bases). CDR3 amino acids: CASSLAKQGDGYTF. The CDR3 region has the DNA TGCGCCAGCAGCTTGGCGAAACAGGGCGATGGCTACACCTTC.